The present entry profiles one TCR beta chain with its context. The data are from a study of CD8 T cells in Susac syndrome. V was cut by 3 bases and J by 7 bases, with 9 bases left in between. The CDR3 runs to 13 residues. Per the germline V gene, CDR1 is MNHEY and CDR2 is SMNVEV (reference sequence). cDNA came from approximately 0.5 to 1 ug RNA primed by random hexamers. Via MiXCR, TCRdb re-called the immunoSEQ multiplex PCR reads, giving one row per CDR3 protein. This table has almost 450,000 distinct CDR3 sequences, approximately 89% appearing once. The clonotype comes from a human donor with multiple sclerosis. V is TRBV27 and J is TRBJ1-4; D unclear. Sequenced material: CD8+ T cells from PBMCs. The CDR3 reads CASSLAGIEKLFF. For the CDR3, the DNA is TGTGCCAGCAGTTTGGCAGGCATTGAAAAACTGTTTTTT.